The rows below give T cell receptor beta chains drawn from one sample of a study of post-analysis software for immune sequencing data. TCRdb re-analysed the PCR reads in MiXCR, keeping a single row per CDR3 protein. The sample lists fewer than 900,000 distinct CDR3 sequences, just over 45% occurring once. Specimen: blood. These receptors were obtained from a girl aged 5-17 years with multiple sclerosis. CDR3s include the opening cysteine and the closing phenylalanine or tryptophan. Fields, in order: J gene, clone size, V gene, D gene, CDR3 protein, CDR3 DNA. The D gene is left open where the match is weak. Clone size is not always given. Where it is, it says once, few, many or a class for expanded clones.

TRBJ1-5 . TRBV5-1 . CASSAGGTNRPQHF TGCGCCAGCAGCGCGGGAGGGACGAATCGGCCCCAGCATTTT
TRBJ2-6 few TRBV6-5 . CASSYSRGTGANVLTF TGTGCCAGCAGTTACTCGAGGGGTACTGGGGCCAACGTCCTGACTTTC
TRBJ1-2 . TRBV6-2/TRBV6-3 . CASRQLPGQPYGYTF TGTGCCAGCAGACAACTTCCCGGACAGCCCTATGGCTACACCTTC
TRBJ2-3 . TRBV11-2 TRBD1 CAIRIRDRDVGTDTQYF TGTGCCATTCGGATCCGGGACAGGGATGTGGGCACAGATACGCAGTATTTT
TRBJ1-2 once TRBV5-4 . CASSLGGVTASNYGYTF TGTGCCAGCAGCTTGGGGGGGGTGACAGCCTCTAACTATGGCTACACCTTC
TRBJ2-7 few TRBV4-3 . CASSQDRTIPSYEQYF TGCGCCAGCAGCCAAGATAGGACTATCCCCTCCTACGAGCAGTACTTC
TRBJ2-5 . TRBV7-9 . CASSAPPQETQYF TGTGCCAGCAGCGCACCCCCGCAAGAGACCCAGTACTTC
TRBJ2-1 . TRBV20-1 TRBD2 CSARQRGLANNEQFF TGCAGTGCTAGGCAACGAGGACTAGCAAACAATGAGCAGTTCTTC
TRBJ2-6 . TRBV2 . CASRIGPGFGANVLTF TGTGCCAGCAGAATAGGCCCTGGGTTTGGGGCCAACGTCCTGACTTTC
TRBJ2-7 . TRBV20-1 TRBD1 CSARQGYEQYF TGCAGTGCCCGACAGGGTTACGAGCAGTACTTC
TRBJ1-1 . TRBV5-1 . CASSSNANTEAFF TGCGCCAGCAGCTCCAACGCGAACACTGAAGCTTTCTTT
TRBJ2-3 . TRBV2 . CASSLRDRSWNTQYF TGTGCCAGCAGTTTGAGGGACCGCTCGTGGAATACGCAGTATTTT
TRBJ2-1 many TRBV3-1 . CASSQVARQDEQFF TGTGCCAGCAGCCAAGTGGCCAGACAGGATGAGCAGTTCTTC
TRBJ2-3 . TRBV20-1 . CSASRDTDTQYF TGCAGTGCTAGTCGGGACACAGATACGCAGTATTTT
TRBJ2-1 . TRBV6-5 . CASSPGLLPAYNEQFF TGTGCCAGCAGCCCTGGACTTCTCCCAGCCTACAATGAGCAGTTCTTC
TRBJ2-1 . TRBV7-9 . CASSLTRTWFF TGTGCCAGCAGCTTAACCAGGACCTGGTTCTTC
TRBJ2-1 once TRBV5-1 TRBD2 CASSLDGRVNGQFF TGCGCCAGCAGCTTGGACGGGAGGGTCAATGGGCAGTTCTTC
TRBJ2-1 few TRBV7-9 . CASSLARHGEQFF TGTGCCAGCAGCTTAGCGCGGCATGGTGAGCAGTTCTTC
TRBJ2-5 few TRBV12-3/TRBV12-4 . CASMVERARETQYF TGTGCCAGCATGGTGGAACGGGCGCGGGAGACCCAGTACTTC
TRBJ1-4 once TRBV7-2 TRBD1 CASSPDRGNEKLFF TGTGCCAGCAGCCCAGACAGGGGGAATGAAAAACTGTTTTTT
TRBJ2-7 . TRBV20-1 TRBD2 CSASGGGRYEQYF TGCAGTGCTAGCGGTGGCGGGAGGTACGAGCAGTACTTC
TRBJ2-5 many TRBV29-1 . CSVDGAGEETQYF TGCAGCGTTGATGGGGCAGGGGAAGAGACCCAGTACTTC
TRBJ2-5 . TRBV2 . CASSQSRAGSETQYF TGTGCCAGCAGCCAAAGCCGGGCGGGAAGCGAGACCCAGTACTTC
TRBJ1-2 . TRBV14 TRBD1 CAGSRTGGNGYTF TGTGCCGGCAGCCGGACAGGGGGGAATGGCTACACCTTC
TRBJ2-4 . TRBV20-1 . CSARDLYQLGPEQYF TGCAGTGCTAGAGATTTGTACCAGTTGGGACCAGAGCAGTACTTC
TRBJ2-3 few TRBV29-1 TRBD1 CSVDLTGTDLTDTQYF TGCAGCGTTGATCTCACCGGGACAGACCTCACAGATACGCAGTATTTT
TRBJ2-3 . TRBV7-2 TRBD2 CASSLERAGGTQYF TGTGCCAGCAGCTTAGAAAGGGCGGGAGGTACGCAGTATTTT
TRBJ2-5 . TRBV9 TRBD2 CASSVSSGRGETQYF TGTGCCAGCAGCGTATCCAGCGGGAGAGGGGAGACCCAGTACTTC
TRBJ1-2 . TRBV28 TRBD1 CASSLNSGGYGYTF TGTGCCAGCAGTTTAAATTCAGGGGGCTATGGCTACACCTTC
TRBJ2-3 . TRBV2 . CASEWDIQGDTQYF TGTGCCAGCGAGTGGGACATCCAGGGGGATACGCAGTATTTT
TRBJ2-7 . TRBV11-2 . CASRRNYEQYF TGTGCCAGCAGGCGAAACTACGAGCAGTACTTC
TRBJ2-7 . TRBV12-3/TRBV12-4 . CASTTDWSYEQYF TGTGCCAGCACCACCGACTGGTCCTACGAGCAGTACTTC
TRBJ2-7 . TRBV7-9 TRBD1 CASSLVLRQGDSYEQYF TGTGCCAGCAGCTTAGTCCTCCGACAGGGTGACTCCTACGAGCAGTACTTC
TRBJ1-2 few TRBV4-2 TRBD1 CASSRLDRVESGYTF TGTGCCAGCAGCCGCCTGGACAGGGTGGAATCTGGCTACACCTTC
TRBJ2-7 . TRBV20-1 TRBD2 CSAQREIAGSGEQYF TGCAGTGCGCAGAGGGAAATAGCGGGATCGGGCGAGCAGTACTTC
TRBJ2-1 . TRBV2 TRBD2 CASSELGLAEFEQFF TGTGCCAGCAGTGAATTGGGACTAGCGGAATTTGAGCAGTTCTTC
TRBJ2-3 few TRBV20-1 TRBD2 CSAPRLAGVGDTQYF TGCAGTGCTCCACGACTAGCGGGAGTTGGAGATACGCAGTATTTT
TRBJ2-3 . TRBV12-3/TRBV12-4 . CASSPGGGSTDVQYF TGTGCCAGCAGCCCCGGTGGAGGGAGCACAGATGTGCAGTATTTT